One sample yielded the 16 T cell receptor beta chains listed below, sequenced in a study of post-analysis software for immune sequencing data. Study-wide results and caveats: Five or six TRBV segments, TRBV5-6, TRBV5-1 and TRBV20-1 among them, were found more frequent in patients than controls.

No antigen is known for these receptors. TCR beta cDNA libraries had unique molecular identifiers. TCRdb reanalysed the PCR reads using MiXCR and keeps one entry per CDR3 protein. In the table there are approximately 460,000 distinct CDR3 sequences, under 55% of which are singletons. Sample: blood. The source of these receptors is a girl aged 10 to 17 with multiple sclerosis.

There are a few counts of this clonotype. The chain carries TRBV4-1 and TRBJ1-1, with D tentatively TRBD1 (6 bases). Per the germline V gene, CDR1 is MGHRA and CDR2 is YSYEKL. This CDR3 spans 14 amino acids. V was shortened by 3 bases and J by 4 bases, with 12 bases between the two germline ends. CDR3 loop: CASSHPGASTEAFF. DNA of the CDR3: TGCGCCAGCAGCCACCCAGGGGCCAGCACTGAAGCTTTCTTT.

This clonotype has just a few counts. The chain's CDR3 is CASRTSRTGDLVKVSNVLTF. The CDR3 bases are TGTGCCAGCAGGACAAGTAGGACAGGGGACCTCGTTAAAGTTTCCAACGTCCTGACTTTC. J is TRBJ2-6 and V is TRBV28, with 9 positions matching TRBD1. This CDR3 contains 20 residues. From germline, CDR1 is MDHEN and CDR2 SYDVKM. V was pared by 6 bases and J by 8 bases, with 23 bases of the junction left unmatched.

The J gene is TRBJ2-4, the V gene TRBV12-3 or TRBV12-4; 8 nucleotides match TRBD2. V dropped 8 bases and J dropped 0; count of bases not matched to a gene: 6. The CDR3 totals 15 residues. CDR3 nucleotide sequence: TGTGCCAGCGGCGGGGGGATACTAGCCAAAAACATTCAGTACTTC. Protein: CASGGGILAKNIQYF.

The V call is TRBV2, the J call TRBJ1-1, with D perhaps TRBD1 (5 bases). Germline CDR1 is SNHLY and CDR2 is FYNNEI. V was pared by 2 bases and J by 0 bases, with 19 bases between. The CDR3 length is 18 residues. The CDR3 loop reads CASSEMRGGRLMNTEAFF. The CDR3 DNA follows: TGTGCCAGCAGTGAAATGAGGGGCGGGCGACTTATGAACACTGAAGCTTTCTTT. The complete variable domain, with remaining parts taken from reference TRBV2 and TRBJ1-1, reads EPEVTQTPSHQVTQMGQEVILRCVPISNHLYFYWYRQILGQKVEFLVSFYNNEISEKSEIFDDQFSVERPDGSNFTLKIRSTKLEDSAMYFCASSEMRGGRLMNTEAFFGQGTRLTVV.

This clonotype was counted between two and nine times. This chain uses TRBV6-5 with TRBJ2-7, with D uncertain. Trimming stripped 6 bases from V and 2 bases from J, with 8 bases between. The CDR3 is 12 residues long. In germline, CDR1 is MNHEY, CDR2 SVGAGI. The CDR3 nucleotides read TGTGCCAGCAGCCCCGGACCCTACGAGCAGTACTTC. This sequence encodes CASSPGPYEQYF.

This chain connects TRBV5-1 to TRBJ2-5, with D perhaps TRBD2 (6 bases). The J call could be wrong; TRBJ2-7 is a better fit for the DNA end. CDR1 SGHRS and CDR2 YFSETQ come from the germline V gene. The CDR3 has 16 amino acids. This chain's CDR3 is CASSLAAGRHLNEQYF. CDR3 sequence (DNA): TGCGCCAGCAGCTTGGCCGCGGGAAGACATTTAAACGAGCAGTACTTC.

This clonotype has only a few counts. The chain uses TRBV5-1 and TRBJ2-5; 8 bases fit TRBD1. The end of the DNA fits TRBJ2-7 better, so the J call may be wrong. The CDR3 is made up of 14 amino acids. Germline assignment: CDR1 SGHRS and CDR2 YFSETQ. The chain's CDR3 is CASSLVQGEYEQYF. Written as DNA, the CDR3 is TGCGCCAGCAGCTTGGTACAGGGGGAATACGAGCAGTACTTC.

The J gene is TRBJ2-7, the V gene TRBV20-1, with TRBD2 matching 9 bases. The last part of the DNA fits TRBJ2-5 better; the J call may be wrong. There are 14 residues in the CDR3. CDR1 DFQATT and CDR2 SNEGSKA come from the germline V gene (reference sequence). The CDR3 sequence: CSARPAGGVETQYF. CDR3 nucleotide sequence: TGCAGTGCCCGCCCGGCGGGAGGGGTTGAGACCCAGTACTTC.

J is TRBJ1-4 and V is TRBV5-8; D is undetermined. Trimming left V 4 bases short and J 5 bases short, with 9 bases between. This CDR3 comprises 13 residues. Germline CDR1 is SGHTS and CDR2 is YDEGEE. As DNA, the CDR3 is TGTGCCAGCAGCAGGATCCGAAATGAAAAACTGTTTTTT. It encodes CASSRIRNEKLFF.

The chain recombines TRBV29-1 with TRBJ1-1; D remains unclear. Looked up from germline, CDR1 is SQVTM and CDR2 is ANQGSEA. The CDR3 sequence is 14 residues long. The V and J ends lost 8 bases and 1 base respectively, with 17 bases between them. The CDR3 DNA sequence: TGCAGCATTCAACCGCAGCGGGAGAACACTGAAGCTTTCTTT. Translation gives CSIQPQRENTEAFF.

This clonotype was counted between two and nine times. This rearrangement joins TRBV29-1 to TRBJ2-1; D ambiguous. From germline, CDR1 is SQVTM and CDR2 ANQGSEA. Trimming removed 3 bases from V and 10 bases from J, with 13 bases in between. The CDR3 loop spans 12 amino acids. The CDR3 loop reads CSVEFVDAEQFF. The CDR3 DNA follows: TGCAGCGTTGAGTTTGTGGACGCGGAGCAGTTCTTC.

This clonotype turned up a few times. The chain links TRBV27 to TRBJ1-5; TRBD1 agrees at 9 bases. Losses at the gene ends were 1 base for V and 3 bases for J; bases not matched to a gene: 4. From germline, CDR1 is MNHEY and CDR2 SMNVEV (reference sequence). The CDR3 extends over 16 amino acids. CDR3 residues: CASSLYGTGNNQPQHF. CDR3 DNA sequence: TGTGCCAGCAGTTTATATGGGACAGGGAACAATCAGCCCCAGCATTTT.

The rearrangement joins TRBV5-1 to TRBJ2-5, with TRBD1 matching 7 bases. CDR3 length equals 14 residues. Germline V gene sequence: CDR1 SGHRS, CDR2 YFSETQ. J lost 1 base, V lost 4 bases, and 4 bases had no gene match. This CDR3 is CASSGDRPQETQYF. The CDR3 DNA reads TGCGCCAGCAGCGGGGACAGACCCCAAGAGACCCAGTACTTC.

The gene calls are TRBV7-3 and TRBJ2-3, with 12 bases lining up with TRBD2. This CDR3 contains 15 residues. V shed 5 bases and J 3 bases; nucleotides not matched to a gene: 3. From germline, CDR1 is SGHTA and CDR2 FQGTGA. CDR3 DNA sequence: TGTGCCAGCAGCCGACTAGCGGGAGCGACAGATACGCAGTATTTT. Amino acids: CASSRLAGATDTQYF.

The sample holds a few counts of this clonotype. The chain combines TRBV28 with TRBJ1-2; D not resolved. Germline V CDR1 and CDR2: MDHEN, SYDVKM. V lost 5 bases to trimming and J lost 8 bases, with 18 bases between them. The CDR3 extends over 14 amino acids. CDR3 sequence reads: CASSKTSSWEGYTF. CDR3 coding DNA: TGTGCCAGCAGTAAGACGTCCTCCTGGGAGGGCTACACCTTC.

This clonotype showed up just a few times. The chain has TRBV12-3 or TRBV12-4 and TRBJ2-7; TRBD1 might be the D (5 bases). Trimming shortened V by 8 bases and J by 0 bases, and 8 bases separated the two germline ends. The CDR3 sequence is 12 residues long. DNA for the CDR3: TGTGCCAGCCGACAGCTCTCCTACGAGCAGTACTTC. This translates into CASRQLSYEQYF.